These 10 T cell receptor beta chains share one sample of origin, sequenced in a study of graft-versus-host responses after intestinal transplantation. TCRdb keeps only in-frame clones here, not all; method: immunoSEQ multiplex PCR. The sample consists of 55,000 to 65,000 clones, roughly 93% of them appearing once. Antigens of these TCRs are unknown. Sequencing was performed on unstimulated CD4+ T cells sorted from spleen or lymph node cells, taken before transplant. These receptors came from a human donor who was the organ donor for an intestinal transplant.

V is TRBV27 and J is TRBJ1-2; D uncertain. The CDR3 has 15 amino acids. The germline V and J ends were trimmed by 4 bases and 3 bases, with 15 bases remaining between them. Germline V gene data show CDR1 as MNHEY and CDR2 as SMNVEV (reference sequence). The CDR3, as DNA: TGTGCCAGCAGTTCCTTGGGTTCGAGGGACTATGGCTACACCTTC. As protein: CASSSLGSRDYGYTF.

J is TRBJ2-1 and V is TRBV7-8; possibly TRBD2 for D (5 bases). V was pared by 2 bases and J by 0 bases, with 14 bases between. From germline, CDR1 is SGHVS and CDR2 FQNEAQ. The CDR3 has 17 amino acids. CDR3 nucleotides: TGTGCCAGCAGCTTATATATCTCGGGGAGCTCCTACAATGAGCAGTTCTTC. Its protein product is CASSLYISGSSYNEQFF.

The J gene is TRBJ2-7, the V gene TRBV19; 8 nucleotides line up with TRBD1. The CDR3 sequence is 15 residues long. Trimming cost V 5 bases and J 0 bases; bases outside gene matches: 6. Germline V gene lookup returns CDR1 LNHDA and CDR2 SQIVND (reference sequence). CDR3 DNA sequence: TGTGCCAGTAGTTTGAAACAGGGGGGCTCCTACGAGCAGTACTTC. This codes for CASSLKQGGSYEQYF.

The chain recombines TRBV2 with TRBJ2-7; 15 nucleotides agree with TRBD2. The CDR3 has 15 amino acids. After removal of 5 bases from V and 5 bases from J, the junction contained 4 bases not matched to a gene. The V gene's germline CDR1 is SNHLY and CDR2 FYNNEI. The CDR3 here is CASSRTSGGEHEQYF. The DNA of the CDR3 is TGTGCCAGCAGTAGGACTAGCGGGGGGGAACACGAGCAGTACTTC.

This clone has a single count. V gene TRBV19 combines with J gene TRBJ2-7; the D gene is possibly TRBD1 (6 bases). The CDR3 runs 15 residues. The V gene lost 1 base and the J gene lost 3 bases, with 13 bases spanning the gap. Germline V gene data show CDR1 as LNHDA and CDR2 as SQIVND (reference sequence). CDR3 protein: CASSIAGQGLYEQYF. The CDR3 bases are TGTGCCAGTAGTATAGCGGGACAAGGCCTCTACGAGCAGTACTTC.

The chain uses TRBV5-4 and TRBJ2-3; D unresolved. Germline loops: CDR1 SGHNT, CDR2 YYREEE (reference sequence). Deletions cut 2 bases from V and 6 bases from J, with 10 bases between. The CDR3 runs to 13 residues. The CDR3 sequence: CASSFGPADTQYF. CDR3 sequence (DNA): TGTGCCAGCAGCTTCGGACCCGCGGATACGCAGTATTTT.

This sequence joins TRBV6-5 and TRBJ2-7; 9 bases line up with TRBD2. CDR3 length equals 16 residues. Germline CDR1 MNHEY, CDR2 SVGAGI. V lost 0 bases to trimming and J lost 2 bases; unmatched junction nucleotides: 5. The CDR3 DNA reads TGTGCCAGCAGTTACTCGGGACTAGCCGATACCTACGAGCAGTACTTC. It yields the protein CASSYSGLADTYEQYF.

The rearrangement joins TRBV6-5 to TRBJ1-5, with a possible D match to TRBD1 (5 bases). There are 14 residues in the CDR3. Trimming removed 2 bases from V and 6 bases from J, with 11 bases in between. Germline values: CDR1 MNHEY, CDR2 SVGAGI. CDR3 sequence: CASSYGGESQPQHF. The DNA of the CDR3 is TGTGCCAGCAGTTACGGAGGGGAGAGTCAGCCCCAGCATTTT.

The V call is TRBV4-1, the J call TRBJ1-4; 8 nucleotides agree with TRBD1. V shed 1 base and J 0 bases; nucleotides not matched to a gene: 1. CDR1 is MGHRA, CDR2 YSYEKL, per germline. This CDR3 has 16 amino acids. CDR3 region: CASSQGQGTTNEKLFF. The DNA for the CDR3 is TGCGCCAGCAGCCAAGGACAGGGGACAACTAATGAAAAACTGTTTTTT.

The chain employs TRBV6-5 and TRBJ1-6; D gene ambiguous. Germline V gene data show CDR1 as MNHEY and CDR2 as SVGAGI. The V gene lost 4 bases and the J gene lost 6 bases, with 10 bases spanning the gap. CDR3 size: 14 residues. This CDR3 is CASSFTPRNSPLHF. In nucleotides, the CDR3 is TGTGCCAGCAGTTTCACGCCCCGTAATTCACCCCTCCACTTT.